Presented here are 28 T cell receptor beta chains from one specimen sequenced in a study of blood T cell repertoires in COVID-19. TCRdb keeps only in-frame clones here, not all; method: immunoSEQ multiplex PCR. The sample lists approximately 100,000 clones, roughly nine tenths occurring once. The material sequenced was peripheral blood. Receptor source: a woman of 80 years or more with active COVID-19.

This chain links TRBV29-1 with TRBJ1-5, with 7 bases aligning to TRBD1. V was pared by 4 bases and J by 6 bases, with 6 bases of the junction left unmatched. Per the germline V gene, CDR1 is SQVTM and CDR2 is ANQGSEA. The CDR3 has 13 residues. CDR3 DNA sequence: TGCAGCGTTGCGGGAGGGGGCACTCAGCCCCAGCATTTT. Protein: CSVAGGGTQPQHF.

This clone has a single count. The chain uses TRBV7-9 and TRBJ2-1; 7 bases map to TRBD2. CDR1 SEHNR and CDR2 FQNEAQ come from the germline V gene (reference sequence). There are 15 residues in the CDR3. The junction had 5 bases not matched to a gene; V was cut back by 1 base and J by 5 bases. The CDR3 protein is CASSLGLATHNEQFF. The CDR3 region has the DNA TGTGCCAGCAGCTTAGGACTAGCCACGCACAATGAGCAGTTCTTC. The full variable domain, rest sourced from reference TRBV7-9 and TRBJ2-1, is DTGVSQNPRHKITKRGQNVTFRCDPISEHNRLYWYRQTLGQGPEFLTYFQNEAQLEKSRLLSDRFSAERPKGSFSTLEIQRTEQGDSAMYLCASSLGLATHNEQFFGPGTRLTVL.

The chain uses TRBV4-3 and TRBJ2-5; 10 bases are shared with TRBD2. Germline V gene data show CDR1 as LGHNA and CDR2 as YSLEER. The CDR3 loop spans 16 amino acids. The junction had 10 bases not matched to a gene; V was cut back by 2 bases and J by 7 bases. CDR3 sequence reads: CASSQSRTSGTGTQYF. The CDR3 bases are TGCGCCAGCAGCCAATCCAGGACTAGCGGCACGGGGACCCAGTACTTC.

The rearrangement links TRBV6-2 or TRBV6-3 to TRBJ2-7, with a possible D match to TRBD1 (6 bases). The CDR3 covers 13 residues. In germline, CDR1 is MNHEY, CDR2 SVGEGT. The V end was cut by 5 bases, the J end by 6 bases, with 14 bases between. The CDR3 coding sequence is TGTGCCAGCAGTACCTCAGGGGCGAGCGAGCAGTACTTC. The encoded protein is CASSTSGASEQYF.

The CDR3, as DNA: TGTGCCAGCAGTGAATGGCCCCTACAGGGGGCGAACACCGGGGAGCTGTTTTTT. Its translation: CASSEWPLQGANTGELFF. V and J are TRBV6-1 and TRBJ2-2, with 8 bases that match TRBD1. The junction had 8 bases not matched to a gene; V was cut back by 2 bases and J by 0 bases. The CDR3 is made up of 18 amino acids. Germline-derived CDR1 and CDR2 are MNHNS and SASEGT.

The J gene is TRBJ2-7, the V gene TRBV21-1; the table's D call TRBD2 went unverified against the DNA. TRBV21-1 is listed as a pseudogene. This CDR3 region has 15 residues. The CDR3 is CASSKGGEFCYEQYF. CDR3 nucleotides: TGTGCCAGCAGCAAAGGGGGGGAATTTTGCTACGAGCAGTACTTC.

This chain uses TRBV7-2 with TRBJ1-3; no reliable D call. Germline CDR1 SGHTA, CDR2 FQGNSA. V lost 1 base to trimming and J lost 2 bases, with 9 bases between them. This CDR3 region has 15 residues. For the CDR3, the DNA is TGTGCCAGCAGCTTAGTCGCAGGCACTGGAAACACCATATATTTT. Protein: CASSLVAGTGNTIYF. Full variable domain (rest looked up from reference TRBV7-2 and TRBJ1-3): GAGVSQSPSNKVTEKGKDVELRCDPISGHTALYWYRQSLGQGLEFLIYFQGNSAPDKSGLPSDRFSAERTGGSVSTLTIQRTQQEDSAVYLCASSLVAGTGNTIYFGEGSWLTVV.

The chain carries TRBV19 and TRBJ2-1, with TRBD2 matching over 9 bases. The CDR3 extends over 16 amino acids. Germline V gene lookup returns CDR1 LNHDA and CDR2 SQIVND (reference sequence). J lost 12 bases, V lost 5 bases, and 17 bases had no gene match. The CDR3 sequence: CASSSSIGSSGMAQFF. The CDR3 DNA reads TGTGCCAGTAGTTCCTCGATCGGGTCTAGCGGGATGGCGCAGTTCTTC.

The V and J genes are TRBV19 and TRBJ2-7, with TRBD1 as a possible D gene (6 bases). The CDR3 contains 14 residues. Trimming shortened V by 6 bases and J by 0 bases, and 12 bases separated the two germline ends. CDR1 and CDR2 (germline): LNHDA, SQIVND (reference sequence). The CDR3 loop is CASRGDRSSYEQYF. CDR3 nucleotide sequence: TGTGCCAGTAGGGGAGACAGGAGCTCCTACGAGCAGTACTTC.

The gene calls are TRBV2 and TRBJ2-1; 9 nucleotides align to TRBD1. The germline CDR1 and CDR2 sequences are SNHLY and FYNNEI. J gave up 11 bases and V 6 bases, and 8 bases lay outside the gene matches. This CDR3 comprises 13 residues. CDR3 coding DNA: TGTGCCAGCAGGATGGGACAGGGTATTAAGCAGTTCTTC. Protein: CASRMGQGIKQFF. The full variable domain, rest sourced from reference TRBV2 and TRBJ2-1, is EPEVTQTPSHQVTQMGQEVILRCVPISNHLYFYWYRQILGQKVEFLVSFYNNEISEKSEIFDDQFSVERPDGSNFTLKIRSTKLEDSAMYFCASRMGQGIKQFFGPGTRLTVL.

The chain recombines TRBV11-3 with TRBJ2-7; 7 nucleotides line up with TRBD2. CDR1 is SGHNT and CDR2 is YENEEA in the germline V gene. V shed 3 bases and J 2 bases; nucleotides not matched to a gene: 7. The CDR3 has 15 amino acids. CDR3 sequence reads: CASSLRASGPYEQYF. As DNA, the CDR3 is TGTGCCAGCAGCTTGCGGGCTAGCGGACCCTACGAGCAGTACTTC.

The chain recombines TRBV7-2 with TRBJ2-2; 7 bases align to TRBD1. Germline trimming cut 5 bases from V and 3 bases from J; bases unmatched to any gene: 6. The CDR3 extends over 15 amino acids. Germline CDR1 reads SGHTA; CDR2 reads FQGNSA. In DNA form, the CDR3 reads TGTGCCAGCAGCCCTTACAGGGGCGACACCGGGGAGCTGTTTTTT. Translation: CASSPYRGDTGELFF.

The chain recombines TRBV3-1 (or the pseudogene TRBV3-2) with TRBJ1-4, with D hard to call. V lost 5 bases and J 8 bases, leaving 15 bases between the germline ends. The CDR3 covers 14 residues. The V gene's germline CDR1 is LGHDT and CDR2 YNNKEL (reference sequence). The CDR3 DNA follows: TGTGCCAGCAGCGCCGATAGTGTTGAGGAAAAACTGTTTTTT. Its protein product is CASSADSVEEKLFF.

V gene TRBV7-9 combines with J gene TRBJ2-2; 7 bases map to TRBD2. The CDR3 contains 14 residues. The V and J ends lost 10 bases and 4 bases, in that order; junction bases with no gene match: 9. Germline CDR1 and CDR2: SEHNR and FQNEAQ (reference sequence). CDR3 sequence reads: CANPSRTSTGELFF. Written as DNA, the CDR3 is TGTGCCAATCCAAGCCGGACTAGCACCGGGGAGCTGTTTTTT.

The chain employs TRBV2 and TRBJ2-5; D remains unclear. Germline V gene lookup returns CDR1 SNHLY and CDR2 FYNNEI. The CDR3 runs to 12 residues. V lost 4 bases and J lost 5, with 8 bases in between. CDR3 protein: CASSAIQETQYF. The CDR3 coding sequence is TGTGCCAGCAGTGCTATACAGGAGACCCAGTACTTC.

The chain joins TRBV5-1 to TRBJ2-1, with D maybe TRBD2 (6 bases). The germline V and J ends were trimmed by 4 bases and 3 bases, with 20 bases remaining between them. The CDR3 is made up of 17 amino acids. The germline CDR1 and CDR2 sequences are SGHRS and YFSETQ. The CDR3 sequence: CASSPMGGSGIYNEQFF. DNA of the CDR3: TGCGCCAGCAGCCCCATGGGGGGTAGCGGAATCTACAATGAGCAGTTCTTC.

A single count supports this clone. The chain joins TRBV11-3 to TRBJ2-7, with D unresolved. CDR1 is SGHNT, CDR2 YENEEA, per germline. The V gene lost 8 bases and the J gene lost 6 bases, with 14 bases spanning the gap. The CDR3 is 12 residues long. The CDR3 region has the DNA TGTGCCAGCGGTCAGTCGATTTCCGAGCAGTACTTC. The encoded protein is CASGQSISEQYF.

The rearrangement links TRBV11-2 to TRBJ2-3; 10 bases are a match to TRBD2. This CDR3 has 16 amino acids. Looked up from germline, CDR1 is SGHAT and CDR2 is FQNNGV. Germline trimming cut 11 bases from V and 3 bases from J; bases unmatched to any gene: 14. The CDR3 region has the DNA TGTGCCTGGGGAGCGGGAGGGCCGACAAGTACAGATACGCAGTATTTT. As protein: CAWGAGGPTSTDTQYF.

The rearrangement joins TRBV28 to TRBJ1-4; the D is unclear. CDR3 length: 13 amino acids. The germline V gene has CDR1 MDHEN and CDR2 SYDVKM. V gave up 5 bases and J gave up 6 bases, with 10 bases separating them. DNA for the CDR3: TGTGCCAGCAGTCCCCCGGGTTATGAAAAACTGTTTTTT. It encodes CASSPPGYEKLFF.

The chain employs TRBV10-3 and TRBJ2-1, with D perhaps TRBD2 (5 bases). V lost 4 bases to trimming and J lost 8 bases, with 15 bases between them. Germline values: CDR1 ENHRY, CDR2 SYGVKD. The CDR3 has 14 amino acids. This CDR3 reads CAISGKWTEDEQFF. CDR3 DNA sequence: TGTGCCATCAGTGGCAAGTGGACGGAGGATGAGCAGTTCTTC.

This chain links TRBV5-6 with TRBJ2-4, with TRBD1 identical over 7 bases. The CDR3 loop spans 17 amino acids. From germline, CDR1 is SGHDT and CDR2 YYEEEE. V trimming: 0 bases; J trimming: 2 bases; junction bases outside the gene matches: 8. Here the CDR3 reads CASSLEAQGPPKNIQYF. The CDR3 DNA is TGTGCCAGCAGCTTGGAAGCACAGGGGCCCCCCAAAAACATTCAGTACTTC.

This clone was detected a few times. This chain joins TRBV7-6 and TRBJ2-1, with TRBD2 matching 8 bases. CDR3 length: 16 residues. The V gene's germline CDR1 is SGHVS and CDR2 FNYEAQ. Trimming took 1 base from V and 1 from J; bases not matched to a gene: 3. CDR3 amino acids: CASSLVGGGSYNEQFF. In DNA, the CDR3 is TGTGCCAGCAGCTTAGTGGGCGGGGGGTCCTACAATGAGCAGTTCTTC.

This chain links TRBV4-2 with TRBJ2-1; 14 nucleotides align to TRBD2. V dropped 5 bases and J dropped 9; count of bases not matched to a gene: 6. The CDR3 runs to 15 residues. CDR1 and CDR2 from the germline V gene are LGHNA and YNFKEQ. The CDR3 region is CASSKGTSGSGEQFF. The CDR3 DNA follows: TGTGCCAGCAGCAAAGGGACTAGCGGGAGCGGTGAGCAGTTCTTC.

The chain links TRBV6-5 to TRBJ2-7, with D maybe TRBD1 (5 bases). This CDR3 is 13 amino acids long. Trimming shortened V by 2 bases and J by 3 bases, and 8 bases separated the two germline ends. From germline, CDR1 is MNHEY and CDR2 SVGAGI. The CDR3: CASSYGRVYEQYF. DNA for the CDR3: TGTGCCAGCAGTTACGGCAGGGTCTACGAGCAGTACTTC.

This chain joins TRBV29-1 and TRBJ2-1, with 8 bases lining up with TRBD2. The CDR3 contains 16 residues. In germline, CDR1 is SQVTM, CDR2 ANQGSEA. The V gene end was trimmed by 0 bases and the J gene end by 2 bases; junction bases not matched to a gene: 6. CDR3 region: CSVEEGGAGAYNEQFF. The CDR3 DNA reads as TGCAGCGTTGAAGAGGGGGGAGCGGGAGCCTACAATGAGCAGTTCTTC.

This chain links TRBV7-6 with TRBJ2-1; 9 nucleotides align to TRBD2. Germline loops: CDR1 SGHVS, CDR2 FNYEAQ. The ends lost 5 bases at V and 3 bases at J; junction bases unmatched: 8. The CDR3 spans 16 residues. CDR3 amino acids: CASSPIPSGNYNEQFF. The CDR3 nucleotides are TGTGCCAGCAGCCCTATCCCTAGCGGGAACTACAATGAGCAGTTCTTC. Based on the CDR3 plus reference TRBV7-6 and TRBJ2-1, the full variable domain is GAGVSQSPRYKVTKRGQDVALRCDPISGHVSLYWYRQALGQGPEFLTYFNYEAQQDKSGLPNDRFSAERPEGSISTLTIQRTEQRDSAMYRCASSPIPSGNYNEQFFGPGTRLTVL.

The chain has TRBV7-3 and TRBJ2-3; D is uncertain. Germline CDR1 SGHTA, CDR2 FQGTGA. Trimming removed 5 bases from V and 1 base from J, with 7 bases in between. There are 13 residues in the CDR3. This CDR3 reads CASSIARTDTQYF. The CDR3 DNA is TGTGCCAGCAGCATAGCCCGCACAGATACGCAGTATTTT.

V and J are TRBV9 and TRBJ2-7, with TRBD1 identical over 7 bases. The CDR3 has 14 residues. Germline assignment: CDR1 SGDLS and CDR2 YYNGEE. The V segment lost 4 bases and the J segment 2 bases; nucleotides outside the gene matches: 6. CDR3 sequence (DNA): TGTGCCAGCAGCCCGCCGGGACAGACCTACGAGCAGTACTTC. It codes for CASSPPGQTYEQYF.